This TCR beta chain stems from a study of regulatory T cells in long-lasting Graves disease. This CDR3 contains 16 residues. Germline trimming cut 3 bases from V and 11 bases from J; bases unmatched to any gene: 17. Time point noted: newly diagnosed GD, antithyroid drugs for less than 3 months. RNA extracted from PBMCs served as the sequencing template. This clonotype was observed at least ten times. Both iRepertoire HTBI primers and Arm-PCR of CDR3 regions were used to build the TCR beta libraries. TCRdb recomputed calls from the multiplex PCR reads with MiXCR, one row per CDR3 protein. The sample contains hundreds of thousands of distinct CDR3 sequences, more than 15% of which appear only once. These same records also appear under a second study, on T cells in Graves' hyperthyroidism and ophthalmopathy.

V is TRBV12-3 or TRBV12-4 and J is TRBJ1-1; 8 bases align to TRBD1. The sequence was collected from a woman aged 35-60 years with Graves disease. Sequenced material: peripheral blood mononuclear cells (PBMCs), taken at new diagnosis, from a patient treated with antithyroid drugs. The CDR3 DNA reads as TGTGCCAGCAGTTTGGGCAGGGGGCTTGGTAATATGAATGCTTTCTTT. Translated: CASSLGRGLGNMNAFF.